This TCR beta chain was sequenced during a study of quantifying T cell responses using KT2 cells (dated by TCRdb to between 2016 and 2019). Looking at the study overall: RNA was DNase-treated and reverse transcribed with TCR alpha and beta constant-region primers, mostly using SuperScript III. The efficiency of the T4 ligation step under optimum conditions was estimated to be greater than 8.5%. To avoid over-amplification, PCR2 was carried out as a SYBR Green qPCR and halted once a predetermined fluorescence threshold was reached. Broader findings and caveats from the paper: A linear scaling of KT2 alpha and beta sequence counts with input KT2 cell number was observed over several orders of magnitude. Saturation in the detection of KT2 sequences was observed at very high KT2 spike-in numbers. KT2 sequences were still detected at the lowest spike-in tested, roughly one KT2 cell per 100,000 PBMC. The study did not include a side-by-side comparison of this pipeline with other TCR sequencing techniques.

CDR1 and CDR2 were assigned from the germline V gene (reference sequence) as SEHNR and FQNEAQ. V lost 2 bases and J lost 7 bases; the stretch between them is 9 bases long. There are 13 amino acids in the CDR3, from cysteine to phenylalanine inclusive. CDR3 DNA is the only sequence kept; it has 39 bases, read in frame from the first base. This clonotype has more than one count but fewer than ten. The antigen it binds to is not known. Within one base of it there is no much larger clone, and no base qualities were kept. The library came from UMI-ligation and nested PCR. T4 RNA ligase 1 was used to ligate a single-stranded oligonucleotide containing the Illumina SP2 sequence and a UMI to the 3' end of the cDNA. PCR1 consisted of around 4 cycles (98 degrees C 15 s, 69 degrees C 30 s, 72 degrees C 40 s), and for the beta primer an equimolar mix of RC1.1 and RC1.2 was used to cover TRBC1 and TRBC2. Starting at PCR2, TCR alpha and beta chains were handled separately, and sample indices and Illumina adaptors were added. The UMI, placed after an 8-base spacer, consisted of 12 random nucleotides arranged as two hexamers with a spacer between them. Libraries were sequenced on an Illumina MiSeq using v2 2x251 paired-end chemistry, with around 13 samples typically included per run. To boost diversity, each sequencing library was supplemented with PhiX DNA at about 4.5-7%. Processing in the source paper ran as follows. bcl2fastq converted raw reads to FASTQ, and Demultiplexor demultiplexed the reads by dual indices. V and J genes were assigned by Decombinator through tag matching, with a single base-pair mismatch permitted. UMIs were used by Collapsinator to correct both sequencing errors and frequency errors caused by PCR heterogeneity. Decombinator identifiers were converted to nucleotide sequence by CDR3Translator, the sequences were translated to amino acids, and CDR3 was extracted using C- and N-terminal motifs. Each distinct KT2 TCR was counted as a cluster of KT2 sequences sharing one unique molecular identifier. Using fastp trimming at Q25 and MiXCR clonotype assembly, TCRdb reanalyzed the public sequencing data and kept in-frame beta chains. Each entry merges the rows of one CDR3 protein and shows their most common DNA and genes. What appears here as the V and J calls and clone size reflects TCRdb's work, not the paper's. The sample records 39,000 or so distinct CDR3 sequences, approximately 15% of which are singletons. The leading ten clones occupy roughly 44% of the sample.

Known numbers of KT2, a T cell clone whose TCR had been sequenced previously, were spiked into unfractionated PBMC to test the sensitivity and accuracy of the pipeline. A range of KT2-to-PBMC ratios was generated by mixing KT2 cells with a fixed number of PBMC. This TCR was recovered from a human donor. The rearranged chain carries TRBV7-9 and TRBJ2-1, with the D gene call left open. The sample consisted of PBMCs spiked with cells of the T cell clone KT2. The CDR3 has the sequence CASSLFYGNEQFF. The DNA sequence is as follows: TGTGCCAGCAGCTTATTTTACGGTAATGAGCAGTTCTTC.